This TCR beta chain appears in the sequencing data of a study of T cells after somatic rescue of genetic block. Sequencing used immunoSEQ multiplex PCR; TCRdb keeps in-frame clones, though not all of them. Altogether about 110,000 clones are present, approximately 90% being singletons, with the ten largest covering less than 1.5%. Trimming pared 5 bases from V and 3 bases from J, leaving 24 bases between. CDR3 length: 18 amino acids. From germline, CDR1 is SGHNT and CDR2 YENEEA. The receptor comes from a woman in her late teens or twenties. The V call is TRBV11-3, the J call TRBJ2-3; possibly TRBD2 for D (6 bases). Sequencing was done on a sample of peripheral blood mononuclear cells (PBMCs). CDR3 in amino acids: CASSQDLLVAGRTDTQYF. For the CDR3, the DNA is TGTGCCAGCAGCCAAGATCTCCTAGTTGCGGGGAGGACAGATACGCAGTATTTT.